These T cell receptor beta chains were read from a single sample in a study of cytomegalovirus exposure and HLA in healthy donors. The data were produced by immunoSEQ multiplex PCR, yet TCRdb's version contains in-frame clones alone and is incomplete. The sample has 150,000 to 200,000 clones; roughly 77% are singletons. Sequenced sample: PBMCs. The receptors were gathered from a woman aged 25 to 39 in good health and CMV-seronegative. CDR3s leave out the opening cysteine and the closing phenylalanine or tryptophan. The D gene is left open where the match is weak.

J: TRBJ1-6; D: -; V: TRBV18; CDR3: ASSPPPGQGSPLH
J: TRBJ1-2; D: -; V: TRBV5-6; CDR3: ASSLDNKNYGYT
J: TRBJ2-7; D: -; V: TRBV27; CDR3: ASSLQGGSDEQY
J: TRBJ2-5; D: TRBD2; V: TRBV5-1; CDR3: ASSLVGAGGQETQY
J: TRBJ1-5; D: TRBD1; V: TRBV7-6; CDR3: ASSLGGGGGNQPQH
J: TRBJ1-6; D: TRBD1; V: TRBV4-1; CDR3: ASSQDGTVYNSPLH
J: TRBJ2-6; D: -; V: TRBV9; CDR3: ASSARAYSGANVLT
J: TRBJ2-2; D: TRBD1; V: TRBV4-1; CDR3: ASSPTGGNTGELF
J: TRBJ2-1; D: -; V: TRBV6-1; CDR3: ASSEGQVGGNEQF
J: TRBJ2-7; D: TRBD1; V: TRBV7-9; CDR3: ASSLEVGGASYEQY
J: TRBJ2-5; D: -; V: TRBV5-1; CDR3: ASSLAGGRQETQY
J: TRBJ2-3; D: TRBD2; V: TRBV15; CDR3: ATSSPSRGGGDTQY
J: TRBJ2-2; D: -; V: TRBV7-7; CDR3: ASSPSRGTGELF
J: TRBJ2-7; D: TRBD1; V: TRBV7-9; CDR3: ASSLATGQNSYEQY
J: TRBJ1-2; D: -; V: TRBV30; CDR3: AWSSGVGYT
J: TRBJ1-2; D: -; V: TRBV19; CDR3: ASSREVGYGYT
J: TRBJ2-1; D: TRBD2; V: TRBV7-6; CDR3: ASFSGGNEQF
J: TRBJ2-3; D: TRBD2; V: TRBV4-1; CDR3: ASSQARGGVPDTQY
J: TRBJ2-5; D: TRBD1; V: TRBV5-8; CDR3: ASSKYKNRGRGETQY
J: TRBJ1-1; D: -; V: TRBV7-9; CDR3: ASSLSMGVGGTEAF
J: TRBJ1-1; D: TRBD1; V: TRBV5-1; CDR3: ASRRGQGGTEAF
J: TRBJ1-2; D: -; V: TRBV4-2; CDR3: ASSQDRRGDGYT
J: TRBJ2-1; D: TRBD2; V: TRBV7-7; CDR3: ASSYSGGRDEQF
J: TRBJ1-2; D: -; V: TRBV30; CDR3: AWGPPIGNGYT
J: TRBJ2-3; D: -; V: TRBV21-1; CDR3: ASSPGGITDTQY
J: TRBJ1-1; D: -; V: TRBV20-1; CDR3: SARHRDEAF
J: TRBJ2-5; D: -; V: TRBV5-8; CDR3: ATKDSGTPQETQY
J: TRBJ1-3; D: TRBD1; V: TRBV11-3; CDR3: ASSSTGVGNTIY
J: TRBJ2-5; D: TRBD1; V: TRBV5-1; CDR3: ASSKNPGQKETQY
J: TRBJ1-1; D: -; V: TRBV5-1; CDR3: ASSLVQWNTEAF
J: TRBJ2-7; D: TRBD1; V: TRBV6-6; CDR3: ASRPPGTGVSEQY
J: TRBJ1-5; D: -; V: TRBV30; CDR3: AWSVPGHPNQPQH
J: TRBJ1-5; D: -; V: TRBV2; CDR3: ASSEGGVGNQPQH
J: TRBJ1-1; D: -; V: TRBV2; CDR3: ASSEDSMNTEAF
J: TRBJ2-1; D: -; V: TRBV29-1; CDR3: SVRPSEGQF
J: TRBJ1-5; D: -; V: TRBV2; CDR3: ASSELSNSNQPQH
J: TRBJ1-2; D: -; V: TRBV7-8; CDR3: ASSSVQGRGYGYT
J: TRBJ2-2; D: -; V: TRBV7-7; CDR3: ASRAQANTGELF
J: TRBJ1-1; D: -; V: TRBV9; CDR3: ASSVTRVSTEAF
J: TRBJ2-5; D: -; V: TRBV6-5; CDR3: ASSLSQGLRETQY
J: TRBJ2-2; D: TRBD2; V: TRBV2; CDR3: ASKKLAGLTNTGELF
J: TRBJ2-3; D: TRBD2; V: TRBV5-1; CDR3: ASSLGGAGGQSDTQY
J: TRBJ2-5; D: TRBD2; V: TRBV7-9; CDR3: ASSSVAGEETQY
J: TRBJ1-6; D: TRBD1; V: TRBV6-1; CDR3: ASREDRGQNSPLH
J: TRBJ2-2; D: TRBD2; V: TRBV5-1; CDR3: ASSAPTTSGTPRTGELF
J: TRBJ2-5; D: TRBD1; V: TRBV2; CDR3: ASSEEQGAEETQY
J: TRBJ2-2; D: TRBD1; V: TRBV4-2; CDR3: ASSQDWGTGPGELF
J: TRBJ2-1; D: TRBD2; V: TRBV15; CDR3: ATSSRGGLAGSSYNEQF
J: TRBJ2-7; D: -; V: TRBV6-1; CDR3: ASSDPGQGRGYEQY
J: TRBJ1-6; D: TRBD1; V: TRBV29-1; CDR3: SVEEVSLAGGPNSPLH
J: TRBJ2-1; D: TRBD2; V: TRBV6-5; CDR3: ASRLSGGAAEQF
J: TRBJ1-2; D: -; V: TRBV6-4; CDR3: ASSDTQGRGYT
J: TRBJ1-1; D: -; V: TRBV12-5; CDR3: ASGLETVMNTEAF